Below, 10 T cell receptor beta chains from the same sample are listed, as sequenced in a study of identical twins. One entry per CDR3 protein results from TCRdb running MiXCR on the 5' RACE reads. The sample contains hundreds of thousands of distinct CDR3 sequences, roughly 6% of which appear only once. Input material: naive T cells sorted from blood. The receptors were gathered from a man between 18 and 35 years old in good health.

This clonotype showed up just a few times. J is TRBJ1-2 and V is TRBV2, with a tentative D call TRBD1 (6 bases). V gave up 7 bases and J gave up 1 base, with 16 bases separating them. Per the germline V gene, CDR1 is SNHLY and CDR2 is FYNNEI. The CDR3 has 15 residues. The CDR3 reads CASIPTGGFNYGYTF. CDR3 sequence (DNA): TGTGCCAGCATTCCCACCGGGGGCTTTAACTATGGCTACACCTTC.

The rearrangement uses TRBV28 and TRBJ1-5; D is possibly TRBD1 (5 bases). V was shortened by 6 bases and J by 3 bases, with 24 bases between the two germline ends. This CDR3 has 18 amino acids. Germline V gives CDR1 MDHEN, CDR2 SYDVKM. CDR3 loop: CASSRGRNGYLNNQPQHF. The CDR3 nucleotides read TGTGCCAGCAGCCGGGGGAGGAACGGTTATCTGAACAATCAGCCCCAGCATTTT.

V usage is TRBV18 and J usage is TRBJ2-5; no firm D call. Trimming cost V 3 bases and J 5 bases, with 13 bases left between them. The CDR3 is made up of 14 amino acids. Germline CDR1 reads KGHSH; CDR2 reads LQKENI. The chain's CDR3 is CASSPRLVGETQYF. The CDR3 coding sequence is TGTGCCAGCTCACCCCGGCTGGTTGGGGAGACCCAGTACTTC.

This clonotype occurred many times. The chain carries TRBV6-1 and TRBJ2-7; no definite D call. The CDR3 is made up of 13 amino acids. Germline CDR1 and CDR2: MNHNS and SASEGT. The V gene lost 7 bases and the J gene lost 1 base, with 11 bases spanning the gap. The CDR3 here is CASTQGGSYEQYF. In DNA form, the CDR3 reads TGTGCCAGCACCCAAGGTGGATCCTACGAGCAGTACTTC.

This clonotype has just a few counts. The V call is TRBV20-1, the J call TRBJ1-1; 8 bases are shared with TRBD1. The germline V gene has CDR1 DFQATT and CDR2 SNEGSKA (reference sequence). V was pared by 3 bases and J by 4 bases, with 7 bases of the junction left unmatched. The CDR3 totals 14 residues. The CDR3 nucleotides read TGCAGTGCTAGTAGAGGACAGGGTTTCACTGAAGCTTTCTTT. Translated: CSASRGQGFTEAFF.

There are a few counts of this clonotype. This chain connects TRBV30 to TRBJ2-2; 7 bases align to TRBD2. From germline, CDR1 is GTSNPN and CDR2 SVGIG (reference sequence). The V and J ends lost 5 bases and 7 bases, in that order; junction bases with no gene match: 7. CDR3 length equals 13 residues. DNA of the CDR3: TGTGCCTGGGTCCCAAGCGGGATCGGGGAGCTGTTTTTT. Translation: CAWVPSGIGELFF.

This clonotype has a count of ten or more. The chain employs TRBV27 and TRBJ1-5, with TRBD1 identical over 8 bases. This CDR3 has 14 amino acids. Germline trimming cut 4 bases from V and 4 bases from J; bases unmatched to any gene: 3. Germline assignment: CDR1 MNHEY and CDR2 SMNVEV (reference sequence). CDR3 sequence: CASSSRTGNQPQHF. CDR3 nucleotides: TGTGCCAGCAGTTCCAGGACAGGGAATCAGCCCCAGCATTTT.

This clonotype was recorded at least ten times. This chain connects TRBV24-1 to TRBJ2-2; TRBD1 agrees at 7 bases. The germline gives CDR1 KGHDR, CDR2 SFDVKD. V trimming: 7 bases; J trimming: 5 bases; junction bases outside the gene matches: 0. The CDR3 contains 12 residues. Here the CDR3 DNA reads TGTGCCACCAGACAGGGGACCGGGGAGCTGTTTTTT. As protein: CATRQGTGELFF.

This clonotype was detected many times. CDR3 amino acids: CASSLSGRGDTQYF. The CDR3 nucleotides read TGTGCCAGCAGCCTTAGCGGGAGAGGAGATACGCAGTATTTT. The V and J genes are TRBV3-1 and TRBJ2-3; 9 bases are shared with TRBD2. Germline CDR1 is LGHDT and CDR2 is YNNKEL (reference sequence). The CDR3 consists of 14 residues. V trimming: 4 bases; J trimming: 5 bases; junction bases outside the gene matches: 4.

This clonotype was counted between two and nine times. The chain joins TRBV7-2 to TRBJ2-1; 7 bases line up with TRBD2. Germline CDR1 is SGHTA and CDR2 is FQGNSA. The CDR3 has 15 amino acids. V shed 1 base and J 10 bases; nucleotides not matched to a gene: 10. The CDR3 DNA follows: TGTGCCAGCAGCTTAGGGGGGGGATACCTTCGGGAGCAGTTCTTC. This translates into CASSLGGGYLREQFF.